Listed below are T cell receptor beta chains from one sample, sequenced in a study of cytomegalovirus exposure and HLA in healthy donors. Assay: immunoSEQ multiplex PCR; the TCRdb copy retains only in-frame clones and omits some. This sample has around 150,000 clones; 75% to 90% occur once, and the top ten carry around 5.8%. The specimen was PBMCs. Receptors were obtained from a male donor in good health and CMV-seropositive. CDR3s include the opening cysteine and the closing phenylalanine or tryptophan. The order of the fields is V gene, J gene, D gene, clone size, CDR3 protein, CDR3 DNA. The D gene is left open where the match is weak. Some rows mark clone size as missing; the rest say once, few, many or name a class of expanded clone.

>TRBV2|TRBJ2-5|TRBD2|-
CASNARGDPAETQYF
TGTGCCAGCAATGCACGGGGGGATCCAGCAGAGACCCAGTACTTC
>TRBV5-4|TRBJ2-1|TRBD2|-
CASSSPASGNNEQFF
TGTGCCAGCAGCAGTCCGGCTAGCGGGAACAATGAGCAGTTCTTC
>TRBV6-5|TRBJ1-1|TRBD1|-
CASSYAGTGDTEAFF
TGTGCCAGCAGTTACGCCGGGACAGGGGACACTGAAGCTTTCTTT
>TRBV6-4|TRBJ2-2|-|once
CASSDPRLGELFF
TGTGCCAGCAGTGATCCTCGACTAGGGGAGCTGTTTTTT
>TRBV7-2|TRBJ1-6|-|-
CASSLSGTRNSPLHF
TGTGCCAGCAGCTTAAGCGGGACTAGGAATTCACCCCTCCACTTT
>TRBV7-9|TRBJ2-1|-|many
CASSLVYNEQFF
TGTGCCAGCAGCTTAGTATACAATGAGCAGTTCTTC
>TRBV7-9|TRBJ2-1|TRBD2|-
CASSPGLAGNNEQFF
TGTGCCAGCAGCCCCGGACTAGCGGGAAACAATGAGCAGTTCTTC
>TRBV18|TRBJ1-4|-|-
CASSPREQGKLFF
TGTGCCAGCTCACCAAGGGAACAGGGAAAACTGTTTTTT
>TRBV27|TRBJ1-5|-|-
CASSRRGGISDQPQHF
TGTGCCAGCAGTAGACGGGGGGGTATTTCAGATCAGCCCCAGCATTTT
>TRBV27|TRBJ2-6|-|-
CASSPDISSGANVLTF
TGTGCCAGCAGTCCAGACATATCCTCTGGGGCCAACGTCCTGACTTTC
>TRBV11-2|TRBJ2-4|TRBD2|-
CASSSLVAGGPNIQYF
TGTGCCAGCAGCTCACTCGTAGCGGGGGGACCTAACATTCAGTACTTC
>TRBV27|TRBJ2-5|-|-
CASSPRPRQGRAETQYF
TGTGCCAGCAGTCCCCGACCTAGACAGGGGAGGGCGGAGACCCAGTACTTC
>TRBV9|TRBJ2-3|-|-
CASSVEGRALAGTQYF
TGTGCCAGCAGCGTAGAAGGCAGGGCTCTTGCTGGTACGCAGTATTTT
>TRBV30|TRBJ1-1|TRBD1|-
CAWNRGHTEAFF
TGTGCCTGGAACAGGGGCCACACTGAAGCTTTCTTT
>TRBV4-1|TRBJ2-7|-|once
CASSQDKSYEQYF
TGCGCCAGCAGCCAAGATAAGAGCTACGAGCAGTACTTC
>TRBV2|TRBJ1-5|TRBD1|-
CASSRMDRATQPQHF
TGTGCCAGCAGTCGAATGGACAGGGCGACTCAGCCCCAGCATTTT
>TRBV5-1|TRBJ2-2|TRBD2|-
CASSRLGGADTGELFF
TGCGCCAGCAGCCGTCTGGGAGGGGCGGACACCGGGGAGCTGTTTTTT
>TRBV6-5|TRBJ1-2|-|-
CASSYSGSYYGYTF
TGTGCCAGCAGTTACTCGGGCAGCTACTATGGCTACACCTTC
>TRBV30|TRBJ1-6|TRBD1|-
CAWTPGQYNSPLHF
TGTGCCTGGACCCCGGGACAGTATAATTCACCCCTCCACTTT
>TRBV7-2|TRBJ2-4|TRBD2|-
CASSSRTSGNIQYF
TGTGCCAGCAGCTCTAGGACTAGTGGAAACATTCAGTACTTC
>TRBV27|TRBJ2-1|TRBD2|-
CASSLPSGRANEQFF
TGTGCCAGCAGTCTTCCTAGCGGGAGGGCCAATGAGCAGTTCTTC
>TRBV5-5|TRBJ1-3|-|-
CASSLLRITTSGNTIYF
TGTGCCAGCAGCTTGTTGAGGATAACTACTTCTGGAAACACCATATATTTT
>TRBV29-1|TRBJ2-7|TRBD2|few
CSVDPGTSGRNNYEQYF
TGCAGCGTTGACCCCGGGACTAGCGGGAGAAATAACTACGAGCAGTACTTC
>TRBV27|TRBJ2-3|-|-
CASTTRGARVDTQYF
TGTGCCAGCACTACCCGGGGGGCCCGGGTAGATACGCAGTATTTT
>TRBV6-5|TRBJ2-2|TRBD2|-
CASSDLAGNTGELFF
TGTGCCAGCAGTGACTTAGCGGGAAACACCGGGGAGCTGTTTTTT
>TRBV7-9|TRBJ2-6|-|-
CASSLPRRAGSGADVLTF
TGTGCCAGCAGCCTACCTCGAAGGGCAGGGTCTGGGGCCGACGTCCTGACTTTC
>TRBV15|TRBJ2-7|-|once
CATSSPGTGIIEQYF
TGTGCCACCAGCTCCCCCGGGACTGGAATAATCGAGCAGTACTTC
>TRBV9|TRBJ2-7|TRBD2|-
CASSVGPAGGDEQYF
TGTGCCAGCAGCGTCGGGCCAGCGGGAGGCGACGAGCAGTACTTC
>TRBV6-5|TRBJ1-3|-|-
CASSIDRTGNTIYF
TGTGCCAGCAGTATCGACAGAACTGGAAACACCATATATTTT
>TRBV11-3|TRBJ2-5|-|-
CASSPSPAGLQETQYF
TGTGCCAGCAGCCCCTCCCCGGCGGGGCTTCAAGAGACCCAGTACTTC
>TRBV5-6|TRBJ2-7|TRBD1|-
CASSPGQDEQYF
TGTGCCAGCAGCCCCGGACAGGACGAGCAGTACTTC
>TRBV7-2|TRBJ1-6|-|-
CASSLRPGDGDSPLHF
TGTGCCAGCAGCTTACGCCCAGGGGACGGGGATTCACCCCTCCACTTT
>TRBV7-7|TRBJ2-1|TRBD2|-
CASSPGTSGIEQFF
TGTGCTAGCAGCCCGGGGACTAGCGGGATTGAGCAGTTCTTC
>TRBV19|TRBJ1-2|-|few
CASSITRRGRGRSYLGYTF
TGTGCCAGTAGTATCACGAGGCGGGGAAGGGGACGGAGCTATTTGGGATACACCTTC
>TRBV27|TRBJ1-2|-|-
CASSAAGTRASYGYTF
TGTGCCAGCAGTGCAGCGGGGACCCGAGCGTCATATGGCTACACCTTC
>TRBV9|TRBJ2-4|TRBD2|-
CASSRGGMAKNIQYF
TGTGCCAGCAGCCGGGGGGGCATGGCCAAAAACATTCAGTACTTC
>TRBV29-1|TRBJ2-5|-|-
CSVRTPGETQYF
TGCAGCGTGCGGACACCCGGGGAGACCCAGTACTTC
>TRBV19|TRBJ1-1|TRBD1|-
CASSVGQGATEAFF
TGTGCCAGTAGTGTCGGACAGGGGGCTACTGAAGCTTTCTTT
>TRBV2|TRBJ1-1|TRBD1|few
CASSASGQESAEAFF
TGTGCCAGCAGTGCATCAGGACAGGAGAGCGCTGAAGCTTTCTTT
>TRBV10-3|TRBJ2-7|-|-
CAIRQGGSSYEQYF
TGTGCCATCAGGCAGGGTGGCAGCTCCTACGAGCAGTACTTC
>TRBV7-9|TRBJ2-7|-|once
CASSLAGLWDEQYF
TGTGCCAGCAGCTTGGCAGGGTTGTGGGACGAGCAGTACTTC
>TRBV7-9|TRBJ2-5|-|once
CASSLLANQETQYF
TGTGCCAGCAGTTTGCTAGCTAACCAAGAGACCCAGTACTTC
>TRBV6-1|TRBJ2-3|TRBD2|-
CASSVGTRGDTQYF
TGTGCCAGCAGTGTGGGGACTAGGGGGGATACGCAGTATTTT
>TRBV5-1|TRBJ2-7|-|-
CASSFEGSYEQYF
TGCGCCAGCAGCTTCGAGGGTTCCTACGAGCAGTACTTC
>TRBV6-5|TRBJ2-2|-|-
CASGGLDKYTGELFF
TGTGCCAGCGGGGGACTCGATAAATACACCGGGGAGCTGTTTTTT
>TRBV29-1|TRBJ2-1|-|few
CSVEDPSAGPGAEQFF
TGCAGCGTTGAAGATCCCTCGGCGGGACCCGGGGCTGAGCAGTTCTTC
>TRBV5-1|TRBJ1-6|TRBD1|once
CASSPGGTRRPLHF
TGCGCCAGCAGCCCAGGGGGCACCCGACGACCCCTCCACTTT
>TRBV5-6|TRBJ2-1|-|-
CASSPTRAGEQFF
TGTGCCAGCAGTCCAACACGGGCGGGTGAGCAGTTCTTC
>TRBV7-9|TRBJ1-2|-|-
CSSSLASQNAYGYTF
TGTTCCAGCAGCTTAGCCTCTCAGAATGCCTATGGCTACACCTTC
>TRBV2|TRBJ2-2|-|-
CASSEGGRSVRGELFF
TGTGCCAGCAGTGAAGGGGGCAGGTCCGTTCGCGGGGAGCTGTTTTTT
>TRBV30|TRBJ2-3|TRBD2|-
CAWASGSADTQYF
TGTGCCTGGGCTAGCGGGAGCGCAGATACGCAGTATTTT
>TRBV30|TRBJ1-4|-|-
CAWGGGARNEKLFF
TGTGCCTGGGGGGGAGGGGCTCGAAATGAAAAACTGTTTTTT
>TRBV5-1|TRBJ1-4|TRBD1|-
CASSMGQFNEKLFF
TGCGCCAGCAGCATGGGACAGTTTAATGAAAAACTGTTTTTT